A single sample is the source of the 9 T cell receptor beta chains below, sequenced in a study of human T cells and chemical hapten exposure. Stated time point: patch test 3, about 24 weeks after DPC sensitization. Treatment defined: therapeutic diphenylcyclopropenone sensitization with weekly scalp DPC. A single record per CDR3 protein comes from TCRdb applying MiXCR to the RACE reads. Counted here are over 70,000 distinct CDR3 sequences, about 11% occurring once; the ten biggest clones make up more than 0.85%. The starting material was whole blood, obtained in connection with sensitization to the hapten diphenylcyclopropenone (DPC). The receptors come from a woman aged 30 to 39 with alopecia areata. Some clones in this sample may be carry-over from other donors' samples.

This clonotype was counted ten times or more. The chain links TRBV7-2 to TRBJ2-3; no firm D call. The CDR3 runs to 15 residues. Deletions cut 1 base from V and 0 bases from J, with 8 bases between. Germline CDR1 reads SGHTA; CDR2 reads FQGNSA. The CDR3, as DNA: TGTGCCAGCAGCTTAGAGGCCTACAGCACAGATACGCAGTATTTT. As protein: CASSLEAYSTDTQYF. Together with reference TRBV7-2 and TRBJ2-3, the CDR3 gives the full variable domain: GAGVSQSPSNKVTEKGKDVELRCDPISGHTALYWYRQSLGQGLEFLIYFQGNSAPDKSGLPSDRFSAERTGGSVSTLTIQRTQQEDSAVYLCASSLEAYSTDTQYFGPGTRLTVL.

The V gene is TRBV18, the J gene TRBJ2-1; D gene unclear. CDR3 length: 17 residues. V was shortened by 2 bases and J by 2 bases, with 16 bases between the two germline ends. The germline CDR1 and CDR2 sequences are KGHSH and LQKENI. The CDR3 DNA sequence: TGTGCCAGCTCACCATCCATGCTTGGGGTCACCTACAATGAGCAGTTCTTC. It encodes CASSPSMLGVTYNEQFF.

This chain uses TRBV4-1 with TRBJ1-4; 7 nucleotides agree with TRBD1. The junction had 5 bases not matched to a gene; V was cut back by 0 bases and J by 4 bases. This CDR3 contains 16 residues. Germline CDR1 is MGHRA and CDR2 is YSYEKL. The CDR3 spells CASSQDEGAVNEKLFF. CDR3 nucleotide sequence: TGCGCCAGCAGCCAAGATGAGGGGGCGGTTAATGAAAAACTGTTTTTT.

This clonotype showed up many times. In nucleotides, the CDR3 is TGTGCCAGCAGTTTACGGGGGTACGAGCAGTACGTC. This codes for CASSLRGYEQYV. The chain is built from TRBV12-3 or TRBV12-4 and TRBJ2-7; maybe TRBD2 (6 bases). The V end lost 2 bases, the J end lost 4 bases, and 6 bases lay between the germline ends. The CDR3 length is 12 residues.

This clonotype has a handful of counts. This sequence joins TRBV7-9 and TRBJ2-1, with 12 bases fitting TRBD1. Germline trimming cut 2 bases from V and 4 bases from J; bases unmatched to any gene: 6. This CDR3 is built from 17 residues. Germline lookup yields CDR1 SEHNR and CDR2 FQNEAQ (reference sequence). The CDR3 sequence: CASSLWDRGLLYNEQFF. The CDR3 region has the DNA TGTGCCAGCAGCTTATGGGACAGGGGGCTACTATACAATGAGCAGTTCTTC.

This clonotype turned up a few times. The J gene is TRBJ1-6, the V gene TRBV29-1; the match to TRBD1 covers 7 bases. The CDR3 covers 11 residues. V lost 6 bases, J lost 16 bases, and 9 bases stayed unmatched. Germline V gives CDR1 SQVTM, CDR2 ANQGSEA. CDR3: CSVRTGALLHF. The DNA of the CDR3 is TGCAGCGTCCGTACAGGGGCCCTACTCCACTTT.

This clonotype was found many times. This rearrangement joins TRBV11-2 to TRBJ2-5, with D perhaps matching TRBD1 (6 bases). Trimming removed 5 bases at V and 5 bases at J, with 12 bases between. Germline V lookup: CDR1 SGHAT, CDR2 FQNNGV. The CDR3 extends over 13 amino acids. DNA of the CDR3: TGTGCCAGCAGCCTAACAGGGTTTGAGACCCAGTACTTC. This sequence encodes CASSLTGFETQYF.

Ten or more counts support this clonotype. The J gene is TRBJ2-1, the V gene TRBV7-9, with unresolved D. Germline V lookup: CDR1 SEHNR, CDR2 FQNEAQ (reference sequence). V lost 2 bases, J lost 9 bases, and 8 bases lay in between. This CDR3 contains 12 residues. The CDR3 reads CASSLNRGEQFF. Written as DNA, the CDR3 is TGTGCCAGCAGCTTAAATCGTGGTGAGCAGTTCTTC.

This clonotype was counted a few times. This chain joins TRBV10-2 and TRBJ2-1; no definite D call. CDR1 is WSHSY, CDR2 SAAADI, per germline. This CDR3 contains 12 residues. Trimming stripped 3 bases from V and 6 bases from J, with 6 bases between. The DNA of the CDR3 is TGCGCCAGCAGTGATTGGGGCAATGAGCAGTTCTTC. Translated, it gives CASSDWGNEQFF.